The 27 T cell receptor beta chains below all came from one sample that was sequenced in a study of blood T cell repertoires in COVID-19. Clones were sequenced by immunoSEQ multiplex PCR, and TCRdb holds only the in-frame ones, with some missing. The sample comprises around 120,000 clones, 55% to 70% of which are singletons, and approximately 2% rests with the top ten. Sequencing was carried out using peripheral blood. These receptors all stem from a woman aged 70-85 years with acute or convalescent COVID-19.

The table lists this clone with a few counts. This sequence joins TRBV6-1 and TRBJ1-5, with unresolved D. V was shortened by 2 bases and J by 3 bases, with 11 bases between the two germline ends. CDR1 and CDR2 (germline): MNHNS, SASEGT. This CDR3 has 15 amino acids. In nucleotides, the CDR3 is TGTGCCAGCAGTGAACTCCTTAGCCACAATCAGCCCCAGCATTTT. Its translation is CASSELLSHNQPQHF.

The V gene is TRBV4-1, the J gene TRBJ2-2, with 7 bases matching TRBD1. In germline, CDR1 is MGHRA, CDR2 YSYEKL. J gave up 2 bases and V 2 bases, and 11 bases lay outside the gene matches. The CDR3 has 18 amino acids. The CDR3 nucleotides are TGCGCCAGCAGCCAAAGGGCAACAGGGGTAACCAACACCGGGGAGCTGTTTTTT. It codes for CASSQRATGVTNTGELFF.

This sequence joins TRBV29-1 and TRBJ1-5; 7 bases agree with TRBD1. The V segment lost 6 bases and the J segment 3 bases; nucleotides outside the gene matches: 5. The CDR3 length is 13 residues. Germline CDR1 reads SQVTM; CDR2 reads ANQGSEA. The CDR3 spells CSVGDRVNQPQHF. As DNA, the CDR3 is TGCAGCGTGGGGGACAGAGTCAATCAGCCCCAGCATTTT.

This clone has more than one count but fewer than ten. V gene TRBV7-2 combines with J gene TRBJ2-3; 10 bases agree with TRBD1. Losses at the gene ends were 6 bases for V and 6 bases for J; bases not matched to a gene: 12. The CDR3 is 16 residues long. Germline V lookup: CDR1 SGHTA, CDR2 FQGNSA. The CDR3 loop reads CASSFPGDRGVDTQYF. DNA for the CDR3: TGTGCCAGCAGTTTCCCTGGGGACAGGGGAGTTGATACGCAGTATTTT.

The rearrangement links TRBV28 to TRBJ1-2; TRBD1 might be the D (6 bases). The CDR3 runs 15 residues. CDR1 and CDR2 (germline): MDHEN, SYDVKM. V lost 10 bases and J 3 bases, leaving 21 bases between the germline ends. CDR3 in DNA: TGTGCCACCCTACCTAGGCAGGGGTACGACTATGGCTACACCTTC. Its translation: CATLPRQGYDYGYTF.

This chain joins TRBV19 and TRBJ1-2; D uncertain. CDR3 length equals 12 residues. Germline CDR1 reads LNHDA; CDR2 reads SQIVND (reference sequence). Trimming stripped 3 bases from V and 8 bases from J, with 10 bases between. The CDR3 reads CASSIVAGGYTF. CDR3 DNA sequence: TGTGCCAGTAGTATCGTTGCGGGAGGCTACACCTTC.

This clone was counted many times. The J gene is TRBJ1-2, the V gene TRBV12-3 or TRBV12-4; D ambiguous. This CDR3 spans 13 amino acids. Trimming shortened V by 4 bases and J by 4 bases, and 10 bases separated the two germline ends. CDR3 sequence reads: CASSSIGTYGYTF. In DNA form, the CDR3 reads TGTGCCAGCAGTTCCATTGGCACCTATGGCTACACCTTC.

J is TRBJ2-6 and V is TRBV5-1; TRBD2 is a possible D gene (6 bases). This CDR3 spans 17 amino acids. V shed 4 bases and J shed 1 base, with 15 bases lying between them. CDR1 is SGHRS, CDR2 YFSETQ, per germline. DNA of the CDR3: TGCGCCAGCAGCGCGGGGCCAGTCAGATCTGGGGCCAACGTCCTGACTTTC. As protein: CASSAGPVRSGANVLTF.

The chain employs TRBV7-2 and TRBJ1-2, with a possible D match to TRBD1 (5 bases). The CDR3 sequence is 14 residues long. Per the germline V gene, CDR1 is SGHTA and CDR2 is FQGNSA. V lost 4 bases and J 0 bases, leaving 9 bases between the germline ends. CDR3 loop: CASSSDTANYGYTF. CDR3 sequence (DNA): TGTGCCAGCAGCTCGGACACAGCTAACTATGGCTACACCTTC.

The V call is TRBV11-3, the J call TRBJ2-1; 9 positions agree with TRBD2. The germline V gene has CDR1 SGHNT and CDR2 YENEEA. The CDR3 covers 17 residues. V lost 0 bases and J lost 3; bases outside the gene matches: 6. The CDR3 coding sequence is TGTGCCAGCAGCTTAGATAGCCCAGCGGGGGGCTACAATGAGCAGTTCTTC. It yields the protein CASSLDSPAGGYNEQFF.

In this sample, this clone turned up a few times. The chain uses TRBV15 and TRBJ2-5; TRBD2 might be the D (5 bases). The V gene's germline CDR1 is LNHNV and CDR2 YYDKDF (reference sequence). The V gene lost 1 base and the J gene lost 5 bases, with 14 bases spanning the gap. The CDR3 loop spans 15 amino acids. The CDR3 reads CATSRVATIRETQYF. The CDR3 nucleotides are TGTGCCACCAGCAGAGTAGCGACGATCCGGGAGACCCAGTACTTC.

This chain joins TRBV3-1 (or the pseudogene TRBV3-2) and TRBJ2-7, with TRBD2 matching over 13 bases. The V segment lost 4 bases and the J segment 6 bases; nucleotides outside the gene matches: 9. Per the germline V gene, CDR1 is LGHDT and CDR2 is YNNKEL (reference sequence). There are 16 residues in the CDR3. The CDR3 sequence is CASSPGLAGVLLEQYF. DNA for the CDR3: TGTGCCAGCAGCCCCGGACTAGCGGGGGTTCTACTCGAGCAGTACTTC.

This chain links TRBV5-1 with TRBJ2-2, with TRBD1 identical over 8 bases. Per germline, CDR1 SGHRS and CDR2 YFSETQ. This CDR3 contains 14 residues. V was clipped by 4 bases and J by 3 bases; unmatched bases: 2. The CDR3 DNA follows: TGCGCCAGCAGCGTGACAGGGGACACCGGGGAGCTGTTTTTT. Encoded protein: CASSVTGDTGELFF.

The rearrangement joins TRBV9 to TRBJ2-7, with D possibly matching TRBD1 (6 bases). V lost 0 bases, J lost 3 bases, and 10 bases lay in between. Per germline, CDR1 SGDLS and CDR2 YYNGEE. The CDR3 loop spans 14 amino acids. The CDR3 DNA reads as TGTGCCAGCAGCGTAGCCCTACAGGGCTACGAGCAGTACTTC. Its translation is CASSVALQGYEQYF. The entire variable domain, with the rest obtained from reference TRBV9 and TRBJ2-7, is as follows: DSGVTQTPKHLITATGQRVTLRCSPRSGDLSVYWYQQSLDQGLQFLIQYYNGEERAKGNILERFSAQQFPDLHSELNLSSLELGDSALYFCASSVALQGYEQYFGPGTRLTVT.

On this clone: It is unclear where the CDR3 begins or ends on the DNA, so no DNA is shown, and the CDR3 is as TCRdb lists it. The chain employs TRBV11-2 and TRBJ2-7; the D call in the table, TRBD1, was not verified against the DNA. Germline loops: CDR1 SGHAT, CDR2 FQNNGV. The CDR3 sequence runs 13 residues, both termini included. The CDR3 sequence: CASSFGQGYEQYF.

The chain combines TRBV5-4 with TRBJ2-7; 13 bases match TRBD2. The CDR3 spans 17 residues. Germline-derived CDR1 and CDR2 are SGHNT and YYREEE (reference sequence). V lost 1 base and J lost 2; bases outside the gene matches: 6. CDR3 DNA sequence: TGTGCCAGCAGCTTGCCCGGGACTAGCGGGACTACCTACGAGCAGTACTTC. Amino acids: CASSLPGTSGTTYEQYF.

The V gene is TRBV18, the J gene TRBJ1-2, with 8 bases identical to TRBD1. Germline V lookup: CDR1 KGHSH, CDR2 LQKENI. There are 15 residues in the CDR3. With 2 bases clipped from V and 0 bases from J, the junction kept 2 bases outside the gene matches. This CDR3 is CASSPEQGANYGYTF. In nucleotides, the CDR3 is TGTGCCAGCTCACCAGAACAGGGGGCTAACTATGGCTACACCTTC.

The V and J genes are TRBV19 and TRBJ1-6; 7 bases align to TRBD1. V lost 7 bases and J lost 9; bases outside the gene matches: 9. Germline V lookup: CDR1 LNHDA, CDR2 SQIVND (reference sequence). This CDR3 is built from 14 residues. The CDR3 protein is CASTSGTAPSPLHF. The CDR3, as DNA: TGTGCCAGTACCTCTGGGACAGCCCCTTCACCCCTCCACTTT. Full variable domain (remainder filled in from reference TRBV19 and TRBJ1-6): DGGITQSPKYLFRKEGQNVTLSCEQNLNHDAMYWYRQDPGQGLRLIYYSQIVNDFQKGDIAEGYSVSREKKESFPLTVTSAQKNPTAFYLCASTSGTAPSPLHFGNGTRLTVT.

Here the CDR3 DNA reads TGTGCCAGCAGTCTCGGAGGTCCGAACACTGAAGCTTTCTTT. This translates into CASSLGGPNTEAFF. This chain uses TRBV28 with TRBJ1-1; D gene uncertain. V gave up 5 bases and J gave up 1 base, with 11 bases separating them. CDR3 length: 14 residues. CDR1 and CDR2 (germline): MDHEN, SYDVKM.

The table lists this clone with a few counts. The chain links TRBV3-1 (or the pseudogene TRBV3-2) to TRBJ1-1, with 8 nucleotides matching TRBD1. The CDR3 spans 15 residues. The trim removed 3 bases at V and 5 bases at J, leaving 8 bases unmatched. Per the germline V gene, CDR1 is LGHDT and CDR2 is YNNKEL (reference sequence). CDR3 in DNA: TGTGCCAGCAGCCACAGGGGGCTCGGAGAAACTGAAGCTTTCTTT. The encoded protein is CASSHRGLGETEAFF.

V usage is TRBV30 and J usage is TRBJ1-4; no clear D. The CDR3 consists of 13 residues. With 0 bases removed from V and 7 bases from J, the gap between germline ends came to 9 bases. Germline lookup yields CDR1 GTSNPN and CDR2 SVGIG (reference sequence). CDR3 nucleotides: TGTGCCTGGAGTGTACAGATAAGTGAAAAACTGTTTTTT. Protein: CAWSVQISEKLFF.

The chain recombines TRBV19 with TRBJ2-7; TRBD2 matches 13 bases. Germline CDR1 is LNHDA and CDR2 is SQIVND (reference sequence). The CDR3 runs 17 residues. J was trimmed by 3 bases and V by 6 bases; bases with no gene match: 11. CDR3 DNA: TGTGCCAGTAGGGCGAGGACTAGCGGGAGTGGGGACTACGAGCAGTACTTC. Its translation: CASRARTSGSGDYEQYF.

This clone was observed at least ten times. The chain couples TRBV2 to TRBJ2-3, with TRBD1 identical over 10 bases. Germline-derived CDR1 and CDR2 are SNHLY and FYNNEI. This CDR3 is built from 15 residues. Trimming removed 7 bases from V and 3 bases from J; junction bases left unmatched: 7. The CDR3 DNA reads TGTGCCAGCACTCTCCAGGACAGGGGGACAGATACGCAGTATTTT. This gives the protein CASTLQDRGTDTQYF.

V is TRBV9 and J is TRBJ2-2; D is unresolved. Deletions cut 0 bases from V and 6 bases from J, with 9 bases between. CDR3 length equals 14 residues. CDR1 is SGDLS and CDR2 is YYNGEE in the germline V gene. The CDR3 sequence is CASSVGDKSGELFF. CDR3 bases: TGTGCCAGCAGCGTAGGAGACAAATCCGGGGAGCTGTTTTTT.

V is TRBV19 and J is TRBJ2-2; D is perhaps TRBD1 (6 bases). V was shortened by 4 bases and J by 5 bases, with 17 bases between the two germline ends. CDR1 and CDR2 (germline): LNHDA, SQIVND (reference sequence). The CDR3 loop spans 16 amino acids. The CDR3 protein is CASSRDTGSWTGELFF. CDR3 in DNA: TGTGCCAGTAGTAGGGATACAGGGTCGTGGACCGGGGAGCTGTTTTTT.

The chain has TRBV18 and TRBJ2-7; D is possibly TRBD2 (6 bases). The CDR3 is made up of 16 amino acids. Germline values: CDR1 KGHSH, CDR2 LQKENI. V lost 3 bases to trimming and J lost 0 bases, with 15 bases between them. CDR3 DNA: TGTGCCAGCTCACCCTTGTTGGGGAGGAGCTCCTACGAGCAGTACTTC. It yields the protein CASSPLLGRSSYEQYF.

The CDR3 nucleotides read TGTGCCAGCAGTTTAATCGGGGGGATTAGCACAGATACGCAGTATTTT. It specifies CASSLIGGISTDTQYF. This rearrangement joins TRBV27 to TRBJ2-3; 7 bases line up with TRBD2. Germline lookup yields CDR1 MNHEY and CDR2 SMNVEV (reference sequence). This CDR3 spans 16 amino acids. V was clipped by 2 bases and J by 0 bases; unmatched bases: 5.